In its sample, the clone carrying this T cell receptor (beta chain) was seen a few times. This entry comes from a study of Graves' ophthalmopathy and Graves' hyperthyroidism. Ages of hyperthyroidism patients ran from 18 to 65, and their diagnoses were new, under 2 months' duration. As the template, RNA transcripts were used to amplify TCR beta CDR3 regions. HTBI primers were employed in first-round RT-PCR, then a second-round multiplex PCR followed. TCRdb used MiXCR to reprocess the multiplex PCR reads, holding one entry per CDR3 protein. This sample has a few hundred thousand distinct CDR3 sequences, with approximately 37% found just once. The CDR3 runs 13 residues. Germline loops: CDR1 SNHLY, CDR2 FYNNEI. V dropped 4 bases and J dropped 5 bases, with 8 bases sitting between them.

The chain has TRBV2 and TRBJ1-4, with D possibly TRBD1 on 6 matching bases. The sequence was collected from an adult man with Graves' hyperthyroidism. Sequencing was carried out using peripheral blood or thyroid tissue (not recorded which). CDR3 nucleotides: TGTGCCAGCAGTGCAAGGGGGAATGAAAAACTGTTTTTT. As protein: CASSARGNEKLFF.